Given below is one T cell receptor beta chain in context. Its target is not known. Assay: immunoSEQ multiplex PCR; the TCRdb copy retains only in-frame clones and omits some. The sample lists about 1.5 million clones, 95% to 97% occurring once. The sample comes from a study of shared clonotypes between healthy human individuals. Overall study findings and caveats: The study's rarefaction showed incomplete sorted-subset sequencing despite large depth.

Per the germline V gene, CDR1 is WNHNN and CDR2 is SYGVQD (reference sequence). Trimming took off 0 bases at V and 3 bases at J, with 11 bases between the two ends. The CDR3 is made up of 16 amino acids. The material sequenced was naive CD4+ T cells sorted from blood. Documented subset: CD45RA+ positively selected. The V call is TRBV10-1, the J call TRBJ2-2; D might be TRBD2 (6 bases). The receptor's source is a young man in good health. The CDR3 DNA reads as TGCGCCAGCAGTGAGTCGCGGGCGGGGCACACCGGGGAGCTGTTTTTT. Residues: CASSESRAGHTGELFF.